Listed below are T cell receptor beta chains from one sample, sequenced in a study of blood T cell repertoires in COVID-19. Using immunoSEQ multiplex PCR, the repertoire was profiled, and TCRdb retains in-frame clones only, with some absent. The sample holds more than 140,000 clones, about 86% seen once. Sequencing used peripheral blood. These receptors were collected from an older woman with acute or convalescent COVID-19. The CDR3 runs from the conserved cysteine through the conserved F or W. Fields, in order: D gene, J gene, clone size, V gene, CDR3 DNA, CDR3 protein. The D gene is left open where the match is weak. Only some rows state a clone size, as once, few, many or a class for expanded clones.

>TRBD2|TRBJ2-7|-|TRBV9
TGTGCCAGCAGCGTAGGAGGGGTTCCGGGGGGTATCTCCTACGAGCAGTACTTC
CASSVGGVPGGISYEQYF
>-|TRBJ2-7|-|TRBV25-1
TGTGCCAGCAGAACACCTGGGGCATACGAGCAGTACTTC
CASRTPGAYEQYF
>-|TRBJ1-1|-|TRBV12-3/TRBV12-4
TGTGCCAGTTCCCTCTTCCAGACTGAAGCTTTCTTT
CASSLFQTEAFF
>TRBD1|TRBJ1-4|once|TRBV7-9
TGTGCCAGCAGCACGGACAGGGGTTATGAAAAACTGTTTTTT
CASSTDRGYEKLFF
>-|TRBJ2-7|-|TRBV29-1
TGCAGCGTTGCCGGGAGATACGATTCCGAGCAGTACTTC
CSVAGRYDSEQYF
>-|TRBJ1-5|-|TRBV7-2
TGTGCCAGCAGCTCTGGGGCTTATAGCAATCAGCCCCAGCATTTT
CASSSGAYSNQPQHF
>TRBD1|TRBJ1-5|-|TRBV19
TGTGCCAGTGACACGGGACAGGGTCATCAATATAGCAATCAGCCCCAGCATTTT
CASDTGQGHQYSNQPQHF
>-|TRBJ1-5|-|TRBV4-1
TGCGCCAGCAGCCAAGGGGGTGGGGGAGGCCAGCCCCAGCATTTT
CASSQGGGGGQPQHF
>TRBD2|TRBJ2-7|-|TRBV20-1
TGCAGTGCTAGTGTTCAGTACGGGGGGTTTTACGAGCAGTACTTC
CSASVQYGGFYEQYF
>TRBD1|TRBJ1-3|-|TRBV3-1/TRBV3-2
TGTGCCAGCAGCCAAGGGCAGGGGGTCTCTGGAAACACCATATATTTT
CASSQGQGVSGNTIYF
>TRBD1|TRBJ1-5|-|TRBV7-2
TGTGCCAGCAGTTGGACAGGGGAGAGCAATCAGCCCCAGCATTTT
CASSWTGESNQPQHF
>-|TRBJ2-2|-|TRBV5-1
TGCGCCAGCAGCTCCTTCACCGGGGAGCTGTTTTTT
CASSSFTGELFF
>-|TRBJ1-1|-|TRBV5-1
TGCGCCAGCAGCTTGGCTAGAGCGCAAGGTGAAGCTTTCTTT
CASSLARAQGEAFF
>TRBD1|TRBJ2-7|-|TRBV5-6
TGTGCCAGCAGCGGAACCGGGACAGCTGAATACGAGCAGTACTTC
CASSGTGTAEYEQYF
>-|TRBJ1-2|-|TRBV6-2/TRBV6-3
TGTGCCAGCAGTTACGCAGGGCGCGTAAACTATGGCTACACCTTC
CASSYAGRVNYGYTF
>-|TRBJ1-1|-|TRBV5-5
TGTGCCAGCAGCTCGATAACAGGGAACACTGAAGCTTTCTTT
CASSSITGNTEAFF
>-|TRBJ1-2|-|TRBV19
TGTGCCAGTAGTGAAAAGGGAGTTGGCTACACCTTC
CASSEKGVGYTF
>-|TRBJ1-2|once|TRBV28
TGTGCCAGCAGATACAGGGTAAAAACGGCGAGCTACACCTTC
CASRYRVKTASYTF
>-|TRBJ1-5|-|TRBV21-1
TGTGCCAGCAGCCAAGGTGTCAGGGGCCATAGCAATCAGCCCCAGCATTTT
CASSQGVRGHSNQPQHF
>-|TRBJ1-5|-|TRBV6-4
TGTGCCAGCAGCGCCACTCCGGAGGGTCAGCCCCAGCATTTT
CASSATPEGQPQHF
>-|TRBJ2-7|-|TRBV7-2
TGTGCCAGCAGCTTGAACACCCCCTCCTACGAGCAGTACTTC
CASSLNTPSYEQYF
>TRBD1|TRBJ1-5|few|TRBV19
TGTGCCAGTAGTCCGACAGGGAACCAGCCCCAGCATTTT
CASSPTGNQPQHF
>TRBD1|TRBJ2-7|-|TRBV28
TGTGCCAGCAGTGCAGGGGGCCGCTACGAGCAGTACTTC
CASSAGGRYEQYF
>-|TRBJ1-4|-|TRBV7-2
TGTGCCAGCAGCTTTAGCCCCAATGAAAAACTGTTTTTT
CASSFSPNEKLFF
>-|TRBJ1-1|once|TRBV27
TGTGCCAGCAAGAAAGTGAGGGGGACTGAAGCTTTCTTT
CASKKVRGTEAFF
>-|TRBJ1-2|-|TRBV9
TGTGCCAGCAGCGTAGAAGGGTCGGGAGACTACGGATATGGCTACACCTTC
CASSVEGSGDYGYGYTF
>-|TRBJ1-2|-|TRBV28
TGTGCCAGCAGTTTCTTACAGGGTGTTGGCTACACCTTC
CASSFLQGVGYTF
>TRBD1|TRBJ1-2|-|TRBV19
TGTGCCAGTAGTATAACGACAGGGGGATATTATGGCTACACCTTC
CASSITTGGYYGYTF
>TRBD1|TRBJ1-1|once|TRBV18
TGTGCCAGCTCGCCACCTCGCACAGGGGTTTTCACTGAAGCTTTCTTT
CASSPPRTGVFTEAFF
>TRBD1|TRBJ1-6|-|TRBV7-2
TGTGCCAGCAGCTTAGCGGCAGGGGGTTTGGGTTCACCCCTCCACTTT
CASSLAAGGLGSPLHF
>-|TRBJ1-2|-|TRBV2
TGTGCCAGCAGTGAGCGGTCAGAGTATGGCTACACCTTC
CASSERSEYGYTF
>-|TRBJ1-2|-|TRBV19
TGTGCCAGTAGTATCGGGTCCCGGGGGAACTATGGCTACACCTTC
CASSIGSRGNYGYTF
>TRBD2|TRBJ2-1|-|TRBV20-1
TGCAGTGCTAGTTCTACGGGGGGGATGTTCAATGAGCCCTTCTTC
CSASSTGGMFNEPFF
>TRBD1|TRBJ2-2|-|TRBV6-2/TRBV6-3
TGTGCCAGCAGTGGGGGACAGGGTTTTGCCGGGGAGCTGTTTTTT
CASSGGQGFAGELFF
>-|TRBJ1-6|-|TRBV28
TGTGCCAGCAGTTTAGAGGTGAATTATAATTCACCCCTCCACTTT
CASSLEVNYNSPLHF
>TRBD2|TRBJ2-5|-|TRBV4-1
TGCGCCAGCAGCCAAGGTCGCTCTAGCGGAGAGACCCAGTACTTC
CASSQGRSSGETQYF
>-|TRBJ1-5|-|TRBV28
TGTGCCAGCGATGCTAACAATCAGCCCCAGCATTTT
CASDANNQPQHF
>-|TRBJ1-2|-|TRBV10-3
TGTGCCATCACCCAGGGGAGTGGAGGCTACACCTTC
CAITQGSGGYTF
>-|TRBJ1-1|-|TRBV9
TGTGCCAGTACAAAGGCAGCAGGTACTGAAGCTTTCTTT
CASTKAAGTEAFF
>-|TRBJ1-4|-|TRBV19
TGTGCCAGTAGTATGGCCCAAAAACTGTTTTTT
CASSMAQKLFF
>TRBD1|TRBJ1-2|-|TRBV28
TGTGCCAGCAGTTTGGTCGGGACAGGGTTCTATGGCTACACCTTC
CASSLVGTGFYGYTF
>TRBD1|TRBJ2-1|-|TRBV7-9
TGTGCCAGCAGCCCGGCGGGTGAACAGGGGTCAAGAAATGAGCAGTTCTTC
CASSPAGEQGSRNEQFF
>TRBD1|TRBJ2-2|-|TRBV7-3
TGTGCCAGCAGACCGACAGGGGGCGCGACGGGGGAGCTGTTTTTT
CASRPTGGATGELFF
>-|TRBJ2-2|once|TRBV28
TGTGCCAGCACCCATTACACCGGGGAGCTGTTTTTT
CASTHYTGELFF
>-|TRBJ1-1|-|TRBV2
TGTGCCAGCAGTGAAGCCTTGCAGTACACTGAAGCTTTCTTT
CASSEALQYTEAFF
>-|TRBJ1-1|-|TRBV19
TGTGCCAGTAGCACAGGGAATAAAGCTTTCTTT
CASSTGNKAFF
>-|TRBJ1-3|-|TRBV29-1
TGCAGCGGGAAACTGGGGGGAAGAAACACCATATATTTT
CSGKLGGRNTIYF
>-|TRBJ1-5|-|TRBV6-2/TRBV6-3
TGTGCCAGCAGCAGGACAGTGGGCCATAGCAATCAGCCCCAGCATTTT
CASSRTVGHSNQPQHF
>-|TRBJ1-1|few|TRBV11-2
TGTGCCAGCAGCTTATCCGGGTATGGCACTGAAGCTTTCTTT
CASSLSGYGTEAFF
>TRBD1|TRBJ2-3|-|TRBV5-1
TGCGCCAGCAGCTTGTACGCACAGGGGAGCGCAGATACGCAGTATTTT
CASSLYAQGSADTQYF
>TRBD2|TRBJ2-3|-|TRBV7-3
TGTGCCAGCAGCCCCCAGCGGGGGCCACAGGATACGCAGTATTTT
CASSPQRGPQDTQYF
>-|TRBJ1-1|-|TRBV4-2
TGTGCCAGCAGCCTCGAAGAGAGGGCGGTTGAAGCTTTCTTT
CASSLEERAVEAFF
>TRBD1|TRBJ2-7|-|TRBV5-4
TGTGCCAGCAGCAAACAGGGGGTCTCCTACGAGCAGTACTTC
CASSKQGVSYEQYF